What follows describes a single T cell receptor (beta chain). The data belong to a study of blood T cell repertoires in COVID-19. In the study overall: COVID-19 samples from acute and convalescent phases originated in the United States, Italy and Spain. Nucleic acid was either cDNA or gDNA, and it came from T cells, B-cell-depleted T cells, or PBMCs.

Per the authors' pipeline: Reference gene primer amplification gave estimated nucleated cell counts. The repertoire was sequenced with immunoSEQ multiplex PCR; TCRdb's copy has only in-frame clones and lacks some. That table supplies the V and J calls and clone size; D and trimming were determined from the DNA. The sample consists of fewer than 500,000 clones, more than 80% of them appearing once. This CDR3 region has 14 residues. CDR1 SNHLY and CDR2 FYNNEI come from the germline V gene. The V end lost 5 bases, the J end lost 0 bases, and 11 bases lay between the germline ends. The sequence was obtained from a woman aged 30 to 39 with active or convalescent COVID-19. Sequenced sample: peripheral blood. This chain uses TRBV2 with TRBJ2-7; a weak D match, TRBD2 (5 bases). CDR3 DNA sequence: TGTGCCAGCAGTCCACGGACTGGCTCCTACGAGCAGTACTTC. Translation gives CASSPRTGSYEQYF. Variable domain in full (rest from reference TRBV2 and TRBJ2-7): EPEVTQTPSHQVTQMGQEVILRCVPISNHLYFYWYRQILGQKVEFLVSFYNNEISEKSEIFDDQFSVERPDGSNFTLKIRSTKLEDSAMYFCASSPRTGSYEQYFGPGTRLTVT.